Shown below are 31 T cell receptor beta chains from a single sample sequenced in a study of blood T cell repertoires in COVID-19 (dated by TCRdb to the early 2020s). Preparation of the library involved the immunoSEQ multiplex PCR assay. TCRdb's version of the immuneACCESS table is confined to in-frame rearrangements and falls short of the full clone set. An unresolved V gene accounts for under half of the shortfall where checked; the remainder is of unknown origin. The table for this sample lists 270,000 or so clones; about nine tenths of them were counted only once. In total, the top ten clones hold less than 3% of the sample. The source material was PBMCs or T cells enriched from blood (not recorded which). Every receptor here comes from a woman under 30 who had recovered from COVID-19.

V and J are TRBV29-1 and TRBJ2-7; D gene uncertain. Germline V gene sequence: CDR1 SQVTM, CDR2 ANQGSEA. CDR3 length: 15 amino acids. Trimming pared 6 bases from V and 0 bases from J, leaving 18 bases between. Written as DNA, the CDR3 is TGCAGCGTCCCCATGTCGGTCCGATACTCCTACGAGCAGTACTTC. This sequence encodes CSVPMSVRYSYEQYF.

The chain links TRBV6-1 to TRBJ1-5; D may be TRBD1 (5 bases). Germline V lookup: CDR1 MNHNS, CDR2 SASEGT. Between the trimmed V and J ends, which lost 4 bases and 3 bases, there was a span of 16 bases. This CDR3 is 16 amino acids long. The CDR3 region has the DNA TGTGCCAGCAGTGGGAGAGGAGGGGCCAACAATCAGCCCCAGCATTTT. It translates to CASSGRGGANNQPQHF.

The rearrangement uses TRBV5-1 and TRBJ2-7, with D possibly being TRBD2 (5 bases). Per germline, CDR1 SGHRS and CDR2 YFSETQ. The germline V and J ends were trimmed by 3 bases and 5 bases, with 15 bases remaining between them. This CDR3 is built from 14 residues. CDR3: CASSSPSGLDEQYF. CDR3 in DNA: TGCGCCAGCAGCTCCCCCTCTGGACTGGACGAGCAGTACTTC. Full variable domain (remainder filled in from reference TRBV5-1 and TRBJ2-7): KAGVTQTPRYLIKTRGQQVTLSCSPISGHRSVSWYQQTPGQGLQFLFEYFSETQRNKGNFPGRFSGRQFSNSRSEMNVSTLELGDSALYLCASSSPSGLDEQYFGPGTRLTVT.

The J gene is TRBJ1-2, the V gene TRBV28; 12 bases align to TRBD1. This CDR3 is built from 15 residues. Germline loops: CDR1 MDHEN, CDR2 SYDVKM. V lost 5 bases and J lost 4; bases outside the gene matches: 5. The CDR3 sequence is CASSTGTGGVYGYTF. CDR3 sequence (DNA): TGTGCCAGCAGTACCGGGACAGGGGGCGTCTATGGCTACACCTTC.

The CDR3 DNA reads TGTGCCAGCAGCCAAGAGGCTGCGAACACTGAAGCTTTCTTT. It specifies CASSQEAANTEAFF. The chain is built from TRBV3-1 (or the pseudogene TRBV3-2) and TRBJ1-1, with D unresolved. Germline V CDR1 and CDR2: LGHDT, YNNKEL (reference sequence). The CDR3 covers 14 residues. The V end was cut by 0 bases, the J end by 1 base, with 6 bases between.

This chain uses TRBV27 with TRBJ1-2, with D tentatively TRBD1 (5 bases). The ends were cut back, 4 bases at V and 7 bases at J, with 13 bases in the middle. The CDR3 sequence is 13 residues long. Germline loops: CDR1 MNHEY, CDR2 SMNVEV (reference sequence). The DNA of the CDR3 is TGTGCCAGCAGTTCCTACCAGGGCGGTGGCTACACCTTC. Translation: CASSSYQGGGYTF.

The chain uses TRBV27 and TRBJ2-3; D call uncertain. The length of the CDR3 is 15 residues. CDR1 is MNHEY, CDR2 SMNVEV, per germline (reference sequence). The germline V and J ends were trimmed by 2 bases and 0 bases, with 9 bases remaining between them. DNA for the CDR3: TGTGCCAGCAGTTTAGGAGCTAGAAGCACAGATACGCAGTATTTT. Protein product: CASSLGARSTDTQYF.

The rearrangement joins TRBV7-9 to TRBJ2-1; unclear D gene. Trimming removed 0 bases from V and 9 bases from J, with 12 bases in between. This CDR3 is built from 14 residues. Germline loops: CDR1 SEHNR, CDR2 FQNEAQ (reference sequence). CDR3 sequence: CASSLALGESEQFF. CDR3 bases: TGTGCCAGCAGCTTAGCCTTGGGCGAGAGTGAGCAGTTCTTC.

The chain is built from TRBV27 and TRBJ2-1, with 15 positions matching TRBD2. Germline-derived CDR1 and CDR2 are MNHEY and SMNVEV (reference sequence). V lost 5 bases and J lost 6; bases outside the gene matches: 17. The CDR3 length is 20 residues. The CDR3 region is CASSPNTRTSGRVGRNEQFF. CDR3 DNA sequence: TGTGCCAGCAGTCCAAACACCAGGACTAGCGGGAGGGTGGGTCGCAATGAGCAGTTCTTC.

This rearrangement joins TRBV6-6 to TRBJ1-2; 10 nucleotides match TRBD1. After removal of 6 bases from V and 4 bases from J, the junction contained 5 bases not matched to a gene. The CDR3 length is 14 residues. The V gene's germline CDR1 is MNHNY and CDR2 SVGAGI (reference sequence). The CDR3 bases are TGTGCCAGCAGCCGGGACAGGGGTATCTATGGCTACACCTTC. Amino acid sequence: CASSRDRGIYGYTF.

The rearrangement links TRBV27 to TRBJ1-2; D is possibly TRBD1 (6 bases). The CDR3 consists of 14 residues. V was shortened by 3 bases and J by 3 bases, with 11 bases between the two germline ends. The V gene's germline CDR1 is MNHEY and CDR2 SMNVEV (reference sequence). The CDR3 bases are TGTGCCAGCAGTTTTTCAGGGGCGGACTATGGCTACACCTTC. Encoded protein: CASSFSGADYGYTF.

V is TRBV7-2 and J is TRBJ2-1; 8 nucleotides line up with TRBD2. CDR1 and CDR2 (germline): SGHTA, FQGNSA. The CDR3 sequence is 14 residues long. The V segment lost 8 bases and the J segment 2 bases; nucleotides outside the gene matches: 5. CDR3 residues: CASRELAAYNEQFF. CDR3 sequence (DNA): TGTGCCAGCCGAGAACTAGCGGCCTACAATGAGCAGTTCTTC.

This chain connects TRBV6-5 to TRBJ2-7, with 10 bases fitting TRBD2. The CDR3 contains 15 residues. V dropped 8 bases and J dropped 7; count of bases not matched to a gene: 14. Germline CDR1 MNHEY, CDR2 SVGAGI. CDR3 in amino acids: CASAKLAGVPGEQYF. The CDR3 DNA reads TGTGCCAGCGCCAAGCTAGCGGGGGTTCCGGGGGAGCAGTACTTC.

The chain couples TRBV9 to TRBJ2-1; TRBD2 matches at 12 bases. CDR1 is SGDLS, CDR2 YYNGEE, per germline. J lost 4 bases, V lost 4 bases, and 6 bases had no gene match. CDR3 size: 16 residues. CDR3 nucleotides: TGTGCCAGCAGCTCACCTAGCGGGGGGGTATACAATGAGCAGTTCTTC. Translated, it gives CASSSPSGGVYNEQFF. The complete variable domain, with remaining parts taken from reference TRBV9 and TRBJ2-1, reads DSGVTQTPKHLITATGQRVTLRCSPRSGDLSVYWYQQSLDQGLQFLIQYYNGEERAKGNILERFSAQQFPDLHSELNLSSLELGDSALYFCASSSPSGGVYNEQFFGPGTRLTVL.

The CDR3 region is CASSPRLAGASYEQYF. Here the CDR3 DNA reads TGTGCCAGCAGTCCCCGTCTAGCGGGAGCTTCCTACGAGCAGTACTTC. This rearrangement joins TRBV27 to TRBJ2-7; TRBD2 agrees at 10 bases. The CDR3 is 16 residues long. With V trimmed by 5 bases and J by 1 base, 8 bases remained unmatched. Germline-derived CDR1 and CDR2 are MNHEY and SMNVEV (reference sequence).

V usage is TRBV2 and J usage is TRBJ2-5; D is possibly TRBD1 (5 bases). The CDR3 has 15 amino acids. CDR1 SNHLY and CDR2 FYNNEI come from the germline V gene. Trimming cost V 6 bases and J 5 bases, with 19 bases left between them. CDR3 nucleotide sequence: TGTGCCAGCAGCTTGGGGCCAGCCCAAGGGGAGACCCAGTACTTC. Protein product: CASSLGPAQGETQYF.

The CDR3: CSALGGAPPQHF. CDR3 in DNA: TGCAGCGCCCTCGGGGGGGCCCCGCCCCAGCATTTT. The chain uses TRBV29-1 and TRBJ1-5; possibly TRBD1 for D (6 bases). CDR3 length equals 12 residues. From germline, CDR1 is SQVTM and CDR2 ANQGSEA. Trimming stripped 7 bases from V and 9 bases from J, with 16 bases between.

CDR3 residues: CASRLAGTPYEQYF. The CDR3 region has the DNA TGCGCCAGCAGATTAGCGGGTACCCCCTACGAGCAGTACTTC. The chain couples TRBV5-1 to TRBJ2-7; 7 bases are shared with TRBD2. Germline V gene sequence: CDR1 SGHRS, CDR2 YFSETQ. The CDR3 contains 14 residues. With V trimmed by 5 bases and J by 2 bases, 7 bases remained unmatched.

The genes are TRBV9 and TRBJ2-3, with D unresolved. The germline CDR1 and CDR2 sequences are SGDLS and YYNGEE. The V end was cut by 4 bases, the J end by 1 base, with 16 bases between. The CDR3 covers 16 residues. In DNA form, the CDR3 reads TGTGCCAGCAGCCCCGGGTCAAGCGTCGGCACAGATACGCAGTATTTT. Protein product: CASSPGSSVGTDTQYF.

This chain uses TRBV11-3 with TRBJ1-1, with 7 bases aligning to TRBD1. CDR3 length: 13 residues. V lost 3 bases, J lost 12 bases, and 10 bases stayed unmatched. Germline V gives CDR1 SGHNT, CDR2 YENEEA. The CDR3 reads CASSLGLRGTTFF. CDR3 bases: TGTGCCAGCAGCTTGGGGCTCAGGGGGACAACTTTCTTT.

This clone was found a few times. The gene calls are TRBV2 and TRBJ2-7, with 13 nucleotides matching TRBD2. The CDR3 extends over 15 amino acids. V was clipped by 6 bases and J by 0 bases; unmatched bases: 2. Germline CDR1 and CDR2: SNHLY and FYNNEI. CDR3 region: CASSRTSGSSYEQYF. Written as DNA, the CDR3 is TGTGCCAGCAGCCGGACTAGCGGGAGCTCCTACGAGCAGTACTTC.

The chain links TRBV5-4 to TRBJ1-2; 11 bases line up with TRBD1. Germline V CDR1 and CDR2: SGHNT, YYREEE (reference sequence). This CDR3 comprises 15 residues. Losses at the gene ends were 1 base for V and 4 bases for J; bases not matched to a gene: 3. This CDR3 reads CASSLLGTGGYGYTF. The CDR3 DNA reads TGTGCCAGCAGCTTGTTAGGGACAGGGGGCTATGGCTACACCTTC. Supplemented by reference TRBV5-4 and TRBJ1-2, the full variable domain reads ETGVTQSPTHLIKTRGQQVTLRCSSQSGHNTVSWYQQALGQGPQFIFQYYREEENGRGNFPPRFSGLQFPNYSSELNVNALELDDSALYLCASSLLGTGGYGYTFGSGTRLTVV.

The chain carries TRBV10-2 and TRBJ1-5; 9 bases match TRBD1. Germline V gene data show CDR1 as WSHSY and CDR2 as SAAADI. The CDR3 loop spans 15 amino acids. V trimming: 6 bases; J trimming: 3 bases; junction bases outside the gene matches: 6. CDR3 amino acids: CASSGGQGNNQPQHF. Here the CDR3 DNA reads TGCGCCAGCAGCGGGGGACAGGGCAACAATCAGCCCCAGCATTTT.

The chain joins TRBV7-2 to TRBJ1-5; D is ambiguous. The V and J ends lost 2 bases and 9 bases respectively, with 11 bases between them. There are 13 residues in the CDR3. Germline assignment: CDR1 SGHTA and CDR2 FQGNSA. CDR3 DNA sequence: TGTGCCAGCAGCTTACCCCCCCCCATGCCCCAGCATTTT. Protein product: CASSLPPPMPQHF.

The genes are TRBV30 and TRBJ2-5; TRBD2 aligns across 8 bases. This CDR3 contains 13 residues. J gave up 5 bases and V 0 bases, and 2 bases lay outside the gene matches. Germline lookup yields CDR1 GTSNPN and CDR2 SVGIG (reference sequence). CDR3 loop: CAWSVVAGETQYF. The CDR3 nucleotides are TGTGCCTGGAGTGTAGTAGCGGGGGAGACCCAGTACTTC.

This rearrangement joins TRBV7-2 to TRBJ2-7; TRBD1 aligns across 12 bases. Germline CDR1 SGHTA, CDR2 FQGNSA. This CDR3 spans 17 amino acids. Trimming cost V 2 bases and J 9 bases; bases outside gene matches: 14. CDR3 in amino acids: CASSLRTPGTGGPGQYF. CDR3 in DNA: TGTGCCAGCAGCTTACGAACCCCCGGGACAGGGGGCCCCGGGCAGTACTTC.

The chain combines TRBV5-1 with TRBJ2-3, with 8 bases matching TRBD2. The CDR3 is 14 amino acids. The V segment lost 6 bases and the J segment 4 bases; nucleotides outside the gene matches: 7. Germline CDR1 SGHRS, CDR2 YFSETQ. CDR3: CASKGPAGADTQYF. DNA for the CDR3: TGCGCCAGCAAGGGCCCAGCGGGAGCAGATACGCAGTATTTT.

V and J are TRBV19 and TRBJ1-4, with D uncertain. V gave up 5 bases and J gave up 2 bases, with 12 bases separating them. Germline V gene data show CDR1 as LNHDA and CDR2 as SQIVND (reference sequence). This CDR3 has 15 residues. CDR3 DNA: TGTGCCAGTAGTCCCACGCAGGTGACTAATGAAAAACTGTTTTTT. It translates to CASSPTQVTNEKLFF.

The chain links TRBV10-2 to TRBJ1-1; D is unclear. Germline V lookup: CDR1 WSHSY, CDR2 SAAADI. The length of the CDR3 is 16 residues. With 4 bases removed from V and 0 bases from J, the gap between germline ends came to 15 bases. CDR3 protein: CASSVSPSGMNTEAFF. The DNA for the CDR3 is TGCGCCAGCAGTGTTAGTCCGTCCGGGATGAACACTGAAGCTTTCTTT.

In this sample, this clone turned up a few times. V gene TRBV3-1 (or the pseudogene TRBV3-2) combines with J gene TRBJ1-3; TRBD1 matches at 7 bases. The CDR3 covers 16 residues. Trimming took 2 bases from V and 2 from J; bases not matched to a gene: 6. The germline V gene encodes CDR1 LGHDT and CDR2 YNNKEL (reference sequence). The CDR3 sequence: CASSQTGTAAGNTIYF. CDR3 coding DNA: TGTGCCAGCAGCCAAACCGGGACAGCGGCTGGAAACACCATATATTTT.

As regards this clone: An end of the junction differs from the germline gene, which may be a read error. This chain uses TRBV27 with TRBJ2-7, with D unclear. The CDR3 has 13 residues. Germline-derived CDR1 and CDR2 are MNHEY and SMNVEV (reference sequence). The CDR3 is CATSKIPSYEQYF. The CDR3, as DNA: TGTGCCACCAGTAAAATCCCGTCCTACGAGCAGTACTTC.